What follows are 29 T cell receptor beta chains derived from one specimen sequenced in a study of cytomegalovirus exposure and HLA in healthy donors. TCRdb's table, derived via immunoSEQ multiplex PCR, lists solely in-frame clones and lacks some. Of some 150,000 clones listed, approximately 90% were seen once; the top ten hold 4.5%. Sequencing was carried out using PBMCs. These receptors originate from a man younger than 35 in good health and CMV-seropositive.

This clone was observed at least ten times. V usage is TRBV6-4 and J usage is TRBJ2-6; no firm D call. The CDR3 extends over 15 amino acids. Germline V gene data show CDR1 as MRHNA and CDR2 as SNTAGT. The V end was cut by 0 bases, the J end by 1 base, with 4 bases between. The CDR3 DNA is TGTGCCAGCAGTGACTCGACATCTGGGGCCAACGTCCTGACTTTC. It is translated as CASSDSTSGANVLTF.

This clone is a singleton in its sample. The rearrangement links TRBV5-1 to TRBJ1-1; D is perhaps TRBD1 (6 bases). The CDR3 spans 15 residues. V lost 3 bases and J lost 2, with 14 bases in between. Germline values: CDR1 SGHRS, CDR2 YFSETQ. The CDR3 reads CASSWAGTLNTEAFF. The CDR3 DNA is TGCGCCAGCAGCTGGGCCGGGACACTAAACACTGAAGCTTTCTTT.

This chain joins TRBV10-3 and TRBJ2-3; 8 positions match TRBD2. The germline V gene encodes CDR1 ENHRY and CDR2 SYGVKD. Trimming removed 6 bases from V and 3 bases from J; junction bases left unmatched: 11. The CDR3 runs to 16 residues. CDR3 loop: CAISSTGGPRTDTQYF. The CDR3 DNA sequence: TGTGCCATCAGCTCAACGGGGGGGCCGCGGACAGATACGCAGTATTTT.

The chain employs TRBV13 and TRBJ1-2; 7 bases fit TRBD1. The CDR3 has 18 residues. Germline CDR1 is PRHDT and CDR2 is FYEKMQ (reference sequence). The J segment lost 2 bases and the V segment lost 5 bases, leaving 17 bases of the junction unmatched. In DNA form, the CDR3 reads TGTGCCAGCAGCGTGACAGGGTGGCAGGGGACGAGAAACTATGGCTACACCTTC. It yields the protein CASSVTGWQGTRNYGYTF.

The chain joins TRBV19 to TRBJ2-7; D is undetermined. There are 13 residues in the CDR3. Germline V CDR1 and CDR2: LNHDA, SQIVND (reference sequence). Trimming shortened V by 9 bases and J by 6 bases, and 18 bases separated the two germline ends. In DNA, the CDR3 is TGTGCCAGAGCCCACAGCTCCCTCCGCGAGCAGTACTTC. This translates into CARAHSSLREQYF.

This clone was counted a few times. The chain combines TRBV7-8 with TRBJ1-4; D may be TRBD1 (5 bases). Deletions cut 5 bases from V and 5 bases from J, with 15 bases between. Germline CDR1 reads SGHVS; CDR2 reads FQNEAQ. The CDR3 spans 15 residues. The CDR3 sequence is CASSRSGGVNEKLFF. The CDR3, as DNA: TGTGCCAGCAGCCGCTCCGGGGGGGTGAATGAAAAACTGTTTTTT.

V and J are TRBV10-3 and TRBJ1-1, with D unresolved. The V end lost 3 bases, the J end lost 5 bases, and 13 bases lay between the germline ends. Germline V lookup: CDR1 ENHRY, CDR2 SYGVKD. The CDR3 sequence is 14 residues long. CDR3 DNA sequence: TGTGCCATCAGTGACGCCAGTATCCCGACTGAAGCTTTCTTT. Residues: CAISDASIPTEAFF.

This chain uses TRBV6-5 with TRBJ2-3, with a possible D match to TRBD2 (5 bases). V lost 6 bases, J lost 1 base, and 8 bases lay in between. This CDR3 is 13 amino acids long. The germline gives CDR1 MNHEY, CDR2 SVGAGI. The CDR3 reads CASRRTGTDTQYF. CDR3 nucleotides: TGTGCCAGCAGACGGACTGGCACAGATACGCAGTATTTT.

The V gene is TRBV9, the J gene TRBJ1-2; unclear D gene. The CDR3 consists of 15 residues. The germline V gene has CDR1 SGDLS and CDR2 YYNGEE. The V end lost 0 bases, the J end lost 1 base, and 10 bases lay between the germline ends. The CDR3 sequence: CASSVGPPFNYGYTF. In nucleotides, the CDR3 is TGTGCCAGCAGCGTAGGTCCTCCCTTTAACTATGGCTACACCTTC.

This chain links TRBV9 with TRBJ2-7, with TRBD1 as a possible D gene (5 bases). Germline V gene sequence: CDR1 SGDLS, CDR2 YYNGEE. This CDR3 has 12 amino acids. Between the trimmed V and J ends, which lost 3 bases and 7 bases, there was a span of 11 bases. Here the CDR3 reads CASSAGSGEQYF. CDR3 nucleotides: TGTGCCAGCAGCGCAGGGTCAGGGGAGCAGTACTTC. Filled out from reference TRBV9 and TRBJ2-7, the complete variable domain reads DSGVTQTPKHLITATGQRVTLRCSPRSGDLSVYWYQQSLDQGLQFLIQYYNGEERAKGNILERFSAQQFPDLHSELNLSSLELGDSALYFCASSAGSGEQYFGPGTRLTVT.

This chain links TRBV27 with TRBJ2-1, with TRBD1 matching over 7 bases. Germline CDR1 MNHEY, CDR2 SMNVEV (reference sequence). This CDR3 region has 15 residues. V was clipped by 5 bases and J by 4 bases; unmatched bases: 8. CDR3 loop: CASSRLPGQYNEQFF. The CDR3 nucleotides read TGTGCCAGCAGTCGGCTTCCGGGACAGTACAATGAGCAGTTCTTC.

V is TRBV5-4 and J is TRBJ2-1; 13 bases match TRBD2. Germline V CDR1 and CDR2: SGHNT, YYREEE (reference sequence). The junction had 3 bases not matched to a gene; V was cut back by 4 bases and J by 5 bases. The CDR3 is 15 amino acids. The CDR3 spells CASSLGLAGDNEQFF. The CDR3 DNA follows: TGTGCCAGCAGCCTAGGACTAGCGGGAGACAATGAGCAGTTCTTC. The full variable domain, in which reference TRBV5-4 and TRBJ2-1 provide the parts outside the CDR3, is ETGVTQSPTHLIKTRGQQVTLRCSSQSGHNTVSWYQQALGQGPQFIFQYYREEENGRGNFPPRFSGLQFPNYSSELNVNALELDDSALYLCASSLGLAGDNEQFFGPGTRLTVL.

J is TRBJ1-1 and V is TRBV27; unclear D gene. Germline V gene lookup returns CDR1 MNHEY and CDR2 SMNVEV (reference sequence). V shed 5 bases and J shed 1 base, with 8 bases lying between them. This CDR3 has 13 residues. The CDR3 DNA is TGTGCCAGCAGTCACGGGGAGAACACTGAAGCTTTCTTT. Translating gives CASSHGENTEAFF.

The chain carries TRBV6-1 and TRBJ1-2; TRBD1 matches 10 bases. The CDR3 consists of 14 residues. The germline gives CDR1 MNHNS, CDR2 SASEGT. The trim removed 1 base at V and 8 bases at J, leaving 4 bases unmatched. The CDR3 region has the DNA TGTGCCAGCAGTGAAGGAGGGACAGGGGACGGCTACACCTTC. It specifies CASSEGGTGDGYTF.

This clone was detected once. The CDR3 protein is CASSVVNGELFF. The CDR3 DNA is TGTGCCAGCAGCGTAGTAAACGGGGAGCTGTTTTTT. This rearrangement joins TRBV9 to TRBJ2-2; D remains unclear. V shed 0 bases and J shed 7 bases, with 4 bases lying between them. The CDR3 has 12 residues. Germline V gene sequence: CDR1 SGDLS, CDR2 YYNGEE.

The V call is TRBV28, the J call TRBJ1-1, with 7 bases matching TRBD1. Germline loops: CDR1 MDHEN, CDR2 SYDVKM. V lost 6 bases, J lost 6 bases, and 7 bases stayed unmatched. There are 13 residues in the CDR3. The CDR3 loop is CASRPQGTAEAFF. DNA of the CDR3: TGTGCCAGCAGACCACAGGGGACTGCTGAAGCTTTCTTT.

Comments on this clone: The junction shows a germline mismatch at one end, possibly a read error. The chain is built from TRBV29-1 and TRBJ2-1; the match to TRBD2 covers 9 bases. This CDR3 has 15 amino acids. Germline V gene sequence: CDR1 SQVTM, CDR2 ANQGSEA. This chain's CDR3 is CSVNSGTSSSNEQFF. In DNA, the CDR3 is TGCAGCGTCAATTCCGGGACTAGCTCCTCCAATGAGCAGTTCTTC.

The rearrangement links TRBV5-1 to TRBJ2-2; a weak D match, TRBD2 (7 bases). This CDR3 has 16 residues. The germline V gene has CDR1 SGHRS and CDR2 YFSETQ. V was trimmed by 4 bases and J by 7 bases, leaving 20 bases between them. The CDR3 DNA is TGCGCCAGCAGCGGCGGCGCGGGGGCGCTTTACGGGGAGCTGTTTTTT. This sequence encodes CASSGGAGALYGELFF. The whole variable domain, remainder taken from reference TRBV5-1 and TRBJ2-2, is KAGVTQTPRYLIKTRGQQVTLSCSPISGHRSVSWYQQTPGQGLQFLFEYFSETQRNKGNFPGRFSGRQFSNSRSEMNVSTLELGDSALYLCASSGGAGALYGELFFGEGSRLTVL.

The rearrangement uses TRBV25-1 and TRBJ2-7; weak D call: TRBD2 (6 bases). V was trimmed by 8 bases and J by 3 bases, leaving 17 bases between them. Per the germline V gene, CDR1 is MGHDK and CDR2 is SYGVNS. The CDR3 has 14 residues. CDR3 in amino acids: CASEGRDGSYEQYF. CDR3 nucleotide sequence: TGTGCCAGCGAGGGCCGAGACGGGAGCTACGAGCAGTACTTC.

The rearrangement uses TRBV7-9 and TRBJ2-7; 8 positions match TRBD1. The CDR3 sequence is 15 residues long. From germline, CDR1 is SEHNR and CDR2 FQNEAQ (reference sequence). With 3 bases clipped from V and 1 base from J, the junction kept 5 bases outside the gene matches. The chain's CDR3 is CASSLGTGTSYEQYF. The CDR3 DNA follows: TGTGCCAGCAGCTTGGGGACAGGAACATCCTACGAGCAGTACTTC.

The J gene is TRBJ1-2, the V gene TRBV6-5; 8 nucleotides align to TRBD1. Germline CDR1 is MNHEY and CDR2 is SVGAGI. After removal of 2 bases from V and 6 bases from J, the junction contained 8 bases not matched to a gene. The CDR3 is 15 residues long. The CDR3 region has the DNA TGTGCCAGCAGTTACGAGGGGGGACAGGCTCATGGCTACACCTTC. Its translation is CASSYEGGQAHGYTF.

J is TRBJ1-2 and V is TRBV28; 8 positions agree with TRBD1. Trimming removed 4 bases from V and 2 bases from J; junction bases left unmatched: 9. Germline-derived CDR1 and CDR2 are MDHEN and SYDVKM. The CDR3 is made up of 16 amino acids. The CDR3 region is CASSSTRTGLNYGYTF. CDR3 coding DNA: TGTGCCAGCAGTTCCACCCGGACAGGGTTGAACTATGGCTACACCTTC.

The J gene is TRBJ2-2, the V gene TRBV7-6, with D unresolved. Germline V gives CDR1 SGHVS, CDR2 FNYEAQ. Between the trimmed V and J ends, which lost 6 bases and 5 bases, there was a span of 10 bases. This CDR3 has 13 amino acids. CDR3 in amino acids: CASRPTLTGELFF. CDR3 sequence (DNA): TGTGCCAGCAGACCTACACTAACCGGGGAGCTGTTTTTT. The full variable domain, its missing parts supplied by reference TRBV7-6 and TRBJ2-2, is GAGVSQSPRYKVTKRGQDVALRCDPISGHVSLYWYRQALGQGPEFLTYFNYEAQQDKSGLPNDRFSAERPEGSISTLTIQRTEQRDSAMYRCASRPTLTGELFFGEGSRLTVL.

The rearrangement uses TRBV6-6 and TRBJ2-7, with TRBD1 matching 7 bases. The CDR3 extends over 13 amino acids. Trimming took 6 bases from V and 5 from J; bases not matched to a gene: 7. CDR1 and CDR2 (germline): MNHNY, SVGAGI (reference sequence). CDR3 in DNA: TGTGCCAGCAGCCGAGGACAGGCCAACGAGCAGTACTTC. Protein: CASSRGQANEQYF.

This clone was picked up one time. The CDR3 sequence is CASSSRTGETQYF. CDR3 nucleotides: TGTGCCAGCAGTTCCAGGACAGGAGAGACCCAGTACTTC. The J gene is TRBJ2-5, the V gene TRBV28; 7 positions agree with TRBD1. The CDR3 has 13 amino acids. The germline V gene has CDR1 MDHEN and CDR2 SYDVKM. V dropped 4 bases and J dropped 4; count of bases not matched to a gene: 3.

V and J are TRBV10-3 and TRBJ2-1; TRBD1 is a possible D gene (5 bases). Trimming pared 2 bases from V and 4 bases from J, leaving 12 bases between. This CDR3 has 15 amino acids. Per the germline V gene, CDR1 is ENHRY and CDR2 is SYGVKD. This CDR3 is CAISERSRAYNEQFF. The CDR3 DNA follows: TGTGCCATCAGTGAGAGGTCCAGGGCGTACAATGAGCAGTTCTTC.

The rearrangement uses TRBV2 and TRBJ2-5; 8 bases agree with TRBD2. Germline V CDR1 and CDR2: SNHLY, FYNNEI. After removal of 3 bases from V and 5 bases from J, the junction contained 11 bases not matched to a gene. The CDR3 has 16 amino acids. CDR3 coding DNA: TGTGCCAGCAGTGATATGGTTCGGGGGGGCTTGGAGACCCAGTACTTC. The encoded protein is CASSDMVRGGLETQYF.

The chain has TRBV7-8 and TRBJ2-1; the match to TRBD1 covers 8 bases. Germline V gives CDR1 SGHVS, CDR2 FQNEAQ. Trimming cost V 5 bases and J 11 bases; bases outside gene matches: 5. This CDR3 has 12 amino acids. CDR3 in amino acids: CASSPQGGQQFF. CDR3 nucleotides: TGTGCCAGCAGCCCACAGGGGGGACAGCAGTTCTTC. Drawing the rest from reference TRBV7-8 and TRBJ2-1, the complete variable domain is GAGVSQSPRYKVAKRGQDVALRCDPISGHVSLFWYQQALGQGPEFLTYFQNEAQLDKSGLPSDRFFAERPEGSVSTLKIQRTQQEDSAVYLCASSPQGGQQFFGPGTRLTVL.

The chain links TRBV30 to TRBJ1-2; possible D gene TRBD1, 6 bases. The CDR3 runs to 12 residues. Per germline, CDR1 GTSNPN and CDR2 SVGIG (reference sequence). Trimming cost V 4 bases and J 2 bases, with 8 bases left between them. The CDR3 region is CAWTQGNYGYTF. DNA for the CDR3: TGTGCCTGGACCCAGGGGAACTATGGCTACACCTTC.